This T cell receptor (beta chain) derives from a study of T cells in localized non-small cell lung cancer. Study results and caveats: Paired adjacent lung recovered a median around 60 of the top 100 tumor clones.

Clones were read by immunoSEQ multiplex PCR, and TCRdb kept only the in-frame ones, dropping some. The sample yields tens of thousands of clones, approximately 86% seen once. To note about this clone: Its specificity is unknown.

The CDR3 runs 17 residues. Germline V gives CDR1 SQVTM, CDR2 ANQGSEA. The V end was cut by 5 bases, the J end by 1 base, with 21 bases between. This TCR derives from a man aged 35-69 years with stage I squamous cell lung carcinoma. Sample: peripheral blood, taken before any cancer treatment. V gene TRBV29-1 combines with J gene TRBJ2-4; D tentatively fits TRBD1 or TRBD2 (5 bases each). The CDR3: CSVRGREVESAKNIQYF. The CDR3 DNA sequence: TGCAGCGTTCGGGGCAGGGAAGTTGAATCGGCCAAAAACATTCAGTACTTC.